These 29 T cell receptor beta chains were all obtained from the same sample, sequenced in a study of blood T cell repertoires in COVID-19. Generated by immunoSEQ multiplex PCR, the TCRdb table keeps only in-frame clones and is missing some. The data show approximately 170,000 clones, about nine tenths seen once. The specimen was peripheral blood. These TCRs come from a man aged 25-45 years with acute or convalescent COVID-19.

This sequence joins TRBV2 and TRBJ1-6; tentatively, D is TRBD1 (5 bases). The V and J ends lost 3 bases and 9 bases respectively, with 12 bases between them. From germline, CDR1 is SNHLY and CDR2 FYNNEI. The CDR3 contains 14 residues. The CDR3 sequence is CASSDQGLGSPLHF. The CDR3 nucleotides read TGTGCCAGCAGTGATCAGGGACTGGGTTCACCCCTCCACTTT.

The CDR3 DNA follows: TGCGCCAGCAGCCAGGGACAGTACTATAGCAATCAGCCCCAGCATTTT. Its protein is CASSQGQYYSNQPQHF. This chain uses TRBV5-1 with TRBJ1-5; 7 bases line up with TRBD1. CDR3 length: 16 residues. The V and J ends lost 4 bases and 0 bases, in that order; junction bases with no gene match: 7. Germline values: CDR1 SGHRS, CDR2 YFSETQ. Filled out from reference TRBV5-1 and TRBJ1-5, the complete variable domain reads KAGVTQTPRYLIKTRGQQVTLSCSPISGHRSVSWYQQTPGQGLQFLFEYFSETQRNKGNFPGRFSGRQFSNSRSEMNVSTLELGDSALYLCASSQGQYYSNQPQHFGDGTRLSIL.

This clone was picked up one time. J is TRBJ1-5 and V is TRBV30, with D uncertain. The V and J ends lost 1 base and 0 bases respectively, with 4 bases between them. The CDR3 is 13 residues long. CDR1 and CDR2 from the germline V gene are GTSNPN and SVGIG (reference sequence). The CDR3 protein is CAWSAVSNQPQHF. The DNA of the CDR3 is TGTGCCTGGAGTGCAGTTAGCAATCAGCCCCAGCATTTT.

The chain uses TRBV30 and TRBJ1-2, with D possibly TRBD1 on 5 matching bases. Trimming left V 0 bases short and J 0 bases short, with 8 bases between. Germline CDR1 reads GTSNPN; CDR2 reads SVGIG (reference sequence). The length of the CDR3 is 14 residues. CDR3 bases: TGTGCCTGGAGTGTGGGGCAAGCTAACTATGGCTACACCTTC. It is translated as CAWSVGQANYGYTF. The full variable domain, its missing parts supplied by reference TRBV30 and TRBJ1-2, is SQTIHQWPATLVQPVGSPLSLECTVEGTSNPNLYWYRQAAGRGLQLLFYSVGIGQISSEVPQNLSASRPQDRQFILSSKKLLLSDSGFYLCAWSVGQANYGYTFGSGTRLTVV.

This chain links TRBV6-6 with TRBJ1-1; D not certain. CDR3 length equals 13 residues. V was shortened by 7 bases and J by 2 bases, with 11 bases between the two germline ends. The germline V gene encodes CDR1 MNHNY and CDR2 SVGAGI (reference sequence). The CDR3 loop is CASNGNRNTEAFF. The CDR3, as DNA: TGTGCCAGCAATGGAAACAGAAACACTGAAGCTTTCTTT.

The chain combines TRBV5-6 with TRBJ1-6; 8 nucleotides line up with TRBD1. J was trimmed by 8 bases and V by 5 bases; bases with no gene match: 6. CDR3 length: 14 amino acids. Germline-derived CDR1 and CDR2 are SGHDT and YYEEEE. The CDR3 DNA is TGTGCCAGCAGACCCGGACAGGGAGATTCACCCCTCCACTTT. This codes for CASRPGQGDSPLHF.

The CDR3 DNA is TGTGCCAGCTCACCCATCGGACAGGGGCTCTCTGGAAACACCATATATTTT. Translated, it gives CASSPIGQGLSGNTIYF. The chain recombines TRBV18 with TRBJ1-3; TRBD1 agrees at 9 bases. The germline V gene has CDR1 KGHSH and CDR2 LQKENI. Trimming at V came to 3 bases and at J to 0 bases, leaving 6 bases not matched to a gene. The CDR3 is 17 residues long.

The rearrangement links TRBV6-7 to TRBJ1-4; a possible D gene is TRBD1 (6 bases). TRBV6-7 is an ORF; its function is uncertain. The CDR3 contains 17 residues. V lost 2 bases, J lost 0 bases, and 13 bases lay in between. The CDR3 sequence is CASSYDQGPATNEKLFF. The CDR3 bases are TGTGCCAGCAGTTACGACCAGGGGCCTGCAACTAATGAAAAACTGTTTTTT.

The V call is TRBV5-1, the J call TRBJ1-2; TRBD1 is a possible D gene (6 bases). CDR1 is SGHRS, CDR2 YFSETQ, per germline. The V end lost 3 bases, the J end lost 6 bases, and 9 bases lay between the germline ends. The CDR3 is 12 residues long. This CDR3 reads CASSSNRDGYTF. DNA for the CDR3: TGCGCCAGCAGCTCGAACAGGGATGGCTACACCTTC.

This chain connects TRBV10-3 to TRBJ1-2; no clear D. V dropped 0 bases and J dropped 8 bases, with 13 bases sitting between them. CDR3 length: 14 residues. Germline CDR1 and CDR2: ENHRY and SYGVKD. CDR3 DNA: TGTGCCATCAGTGAGTCGTTATCGGGGAGCGGCTACACCTTC. Encoded protein: CAISESLSGSGYTF.

The chain joins TRBV7-2 to TRBJ1-1; TRBD1 matches 11 bases. The CDR3 has 13 amino acids. Germline lookup yields CDR1 SGHTA and CDR2 FQGNSA. V was pared by 4 bases and J by 9 bases, with 4 bases of the junction left unmatched. In DNA form, the CDR3 reads TGTGCCAGCAGCTCAGGGACAGGGGGTAAAGCTTTCTTT. This sequence encodes CASSSGTGGKAFF.

The chain joins TRBV5-1 to TRBJ2-1, with D perhaps TRBD2 (6 bases). The V gene lost 0 bases and the J gene lost 3 bases, with 10 bases spanning the gap. CDR3 length: 15 amino acids. Germline values: CDR1 SGHRS, CDR2 YFSETQ. CDR3 nucleotide sequence: TGCGCCAGCAGCTTGGCATGGCGGGGCTACAATGAGCAGTTCTTC. It yields the protein CASSLAWRGYNEQFF.

The chain employs TRBV30 and TRBJ1-2; no clear D. CDR1 and CDR2 from the germline V gene are GTSNPN and SVGIG (reference sequence). This CDR3 spans 13 amino acids. V was trimmed by 2 bases and J by 0 bases, leaving 7 bases between them. The CDR3 loop is CAWSTLPNYGYTF. In DNA, the CDR3 is TGTGCCTGGAGTACGCTACCTAACTATGGCTACACCTTC.

This sequence joins TRBV6-5 and TRBJ1-2, with TRBD1 matching 7 bases. J was trimmed by 8 bases and V by 10 bases; bases with no gene match: 7. CDR1 and CDR2 from the germline V gene are MNHEY and SVGAGI. This CDR3 region has 11 residues. The chain's CDR3 is CANTGDGGYTF. Here the CDR3 DNA reads TGTGCCAACACAGGGGATGGCGGCTACACCTTC.

V usage is TRBV5-1 and J usage is TRBJ1-4; D remains unclear. The CDR3 covers 13 residues. Trimming cost V 5 bases and J 4 bases, with 9 bases left between them. The germline gives CDR1 SGHRS, CDR2 YFSETQ. CDR3 sequence reads: CASSGQDNEKLFF. CDR3 in DNA: TGCGCCAGCAGTGGGCAGGATAATGAAAAACTGTTTTTT.

This clone appeared a single time. This chain links TRBV11-3 with TRBJ2-1; 8 positions match TRBD1. Germline CDR1 reads SGHNT; CDR2 reads YENEEA. This CDR3 comprises 14 residues. The V and J ends lost 5 bases and 7 bases, in that order; junction bases with no gene match: 7. CDR3 coding DNA: TGTGCCAGCAGCCGACAGGGGTCGGCTAATGAGCAGTTCTTC. Translation: CASSRQGSANEQFF.

V and J are TRBV5-1 and TRBJ2-1; a weak D match, TRBD1 (6 bases). The CDR3 loop spans 15 amino acids. In germline, CDR1 is SGHRS, CDR2 YFSETQ. The germline V and J ends were trimmed by 0 bases and 7 bases, with 14 bases remaining between them. The CDR3 region has the DNA TGCGCCAGCAGCTTGGCGGGACAAGGCCTAAATGAGCAGTTCTTC. Protein sequence: CASSLAGQGLNEQFF.

J is TRBJ2-2 and V is TRBV5-4; the match to TRBD1 covers 8 bases. V shed 4 bases and J 1 base; nucleotides not matched to a gene: 15. The germline V gene has CDR1 SGHNT and CDR2 YYREEE (reference sequence). The CDR3 length is 19 residues. CDR3 loop: CASSPYGTGKTQNTGELFF. CDR3 sequence (DNA): TGTGCCAGCAGCCCCTATGGGACAGGCAAAACCCAGAACACCGGGGAGCTGTTTTTT.

The CDR3 is CAWSVGTSAYEQYF. As DNA, the CDR3 is TGTGCCTGGAGTGTAGGCACAAGCGCCTACGAGCAGTACTTC. The chain couples TRBV30 to TRBJ2-7; no firm D call. The germline V gene encodes CDR1 GTSNPN and CDR2 SVGIG (reference sequence). The ends were cut back, 0 bases at V and 2 bases at J, with 11 bases in the middle. The CDR3 runs 14 residues.

This rearrangement joins TRBV7-9 to TRBJ1-3, with TRBD1 as a possible D gene (6 bases). V was cut by 4 bases and J by 11 bases, with 12 bases left in between. Germline CDR1 and CDR2: SEHNR and FQNEAQ (reference sequence). CDR3 length equals 12 residues. The CDR3 nucleotides are TGTGCCAGCAGCTGGGATAGGGGGTCCATATATTTT. Amino acids: CASSWDRGSIYF.

The chain uses TRBV18 and TRBJ1-2, with a tentative D call TRBD1 (5 bases). Trimming removed 0 bases at V and 1 base at J, with 15 bases between. Germline V gene lookup returns CDR1 KGHSH and CDR2 LQKENI. This CDR3 is 17 amino acids long. Here the CDR3 reads CASSPPSGRMVNYGYTF. CDR3 nucleotides: TGTGCCAGCTCACCACCTTCAGGGAGGATGGTTAACTATGGCTACACCTTC.

The V gene is TRBV28, the J gene TRBJ2-7; 7 bases fit TRBD1. CDR3 length: 15 amino acids. The ends lost 5 bases at V and 3 bases at J; junction bases unmatched: 10. The germline V gene has CDR1 MDHEN and CDR2 SYDVKM. This chain's CDR3 is CASSPVGAGGYEQYF. The CDR3 DNA reads TGTGCCAGCAGTCCCGTGGGGGCAGGGGGCTACGAGCAGTACTTC.

The chain carries TRBV18 and TRBJ1-1, with D unresolved. With 2 bases removed from V and 2 bases from J, the gap between germline ends came to 9 bases. The germline V gene has CDR1 KGHSH and CDR2 LQKENI. The CDR3 loop spans 14 amino acids. The CDR3 sequence: CASSPNSRNTEAFF. The CDR3 DNA sequence: TGTGCCAGCTCACCAAACAGCCGAAACACTGAAGCTTTCTTT.

The chain couples TRBV30 to TRBJ1-1; perhaps TRBD1 as D (6 bases). CDR1 is GTSNPN and CDR2 is SVGIG in the germline V gene (reference sequence). Trimming took off 2 bases at V and 0 bases at J, with 16 bases between the two ends. This CDR3 spans 16 amino acids. CDR3 protein: CAWSLIRTEMNTEAFF. The CDR3 DNA follows: TGTGCCTGGAGTCTTATCAGGACAGAGATGAACACTGAAGCTTTCTTT.

The chain has TRBV10-3 and TRBJ2-5; tentatively, D is TRBD2 (5 bases). V was pared by 8 bases and J by 2 bases, with 12 bases between. CDR3 size: 13 residues. Per germline, CDR1 ENHRY and CDR2 SYGVKD. CDR3 coding DNA: TGTGCCATCGGGAACGGGGTTCAAGAGACCCAGTACTTC. Amino acid sequence: CAIGNGVQETQYF.

The chain employs TRBV14 and TRBJ2-2, with D unresolved. The germline gives CDR1 SGHDN, CDR2 FVKESK. V lost 4 bases, J lost 6 bases, and 12 bases lay in between. The CDR3 consists of 14 residues. DNA of the CDR3: TGTGCCAGCAGCCTGCAACACATCGCCGGGGAGCTGTTTTTT. Its translation is CASSLQHIAGELFF. Variable domain in full (rest from reference TRBV14 and TRBJ2-2): EAGVTQFPSHSVIEKGQTVTLRCDPISGHDNLYWYRRVMGKEIKFLLHFVKESKQDESGMPNNRFLAERTGGTYSTLKVQPAELEDSGVYFCASSLQHIAGELFFGEGSRLTVL.

The V call is TRBV16, the J call TRBJ1-2; no firm D call. The CDR3 length is 14 residues. Looked up from germline, CDR1 is KGHSY and CDR2 is FQNENV. Trimming left V 2 bases short and J 4 bases short, with 11 bases between. The CDR3 here is CASSQVPSSYGYTF. The CDR3 bases are TGTGCCAGCAGCCAAGTTCCGAGTTCCTATGGCTACACCTTC.

The chain has TRBV5-1 and TRBJ1-6; TRBD1 aligns across 10 bases. Losses at the gene ends were 4 bases for V and 6 bases for J; bases not matched to a gene: 4. Germline lookup yields CDR1 SGHRS and CDR2 YFSETQ. The CDR3 loop spans 15 amino acids. CDR3 residues: CASSGGTGVNSPLHF. The CDR3 region has the DNA TGCGCCAGCAGCGGAGGGACAGGGGTTAATTCACCCCTCCACTTT.

The rearrangement joins TRBV23-1 to TRBJ2-1; TRBD1 is a possible D gene (6 bases). TRBV23-1 is marked as an open reading frame, function uncertain. The CDR3 loop spans 18 amino acids. V was clipped by 1 base and J by 1 base, with 17 bases between them. The CDR3 here is CASSQLQGHTLSYNEQFF. CDR3 DNA sequence: TGCGCCAGCAGTCAATTACAGGGCCATACGTTGTCCTACAATGAGCAGTTCTTC.